This T cell receptor beta chain was captured by sequencing in a study of somatic mutations in cytotoxic T cells in rheumatoid arthritis. On the study more broadly: The authors flow-sorted some V beta antibody-stained T-cell populations at nearly 100% purity, including V beta1+ cells that they sequenced for TCRB. Study conclusions and caveats: Age was associated with higher CD8+ clonality in rheumatoid arthritis patients, not in healthy controls. Among under 75 patients, 8 showed a largest CD8+ clone that surpassed 20% of CD8+ cells.

Sequencing was performed with immunoSEQ multiplex PCR; in TCRdb, only in-frame clones are kept and a portion is missing. The sample records fewer than 30,000 clones, roughly 70% being singletons. The junction had 12 bases not matched to a gene; V was cut back by 4 bases and J by 2 bases. The CDR3 totals 17 residues. Germline V lookup: CDR1 ENHRY, CDR2 SYGVKD. Among the healthy controls, all of them blood donors, the median age was around 56 years (range about 21-70) and roughly 57% were female. This clone was picked up a small number of times. The antigen remains undetermined. This receptor was obtained from a woman between 18 and 29 years old in good health. Sequenced: CD8+ T cells sorted from blood. The V and J genes are TRBV10-3 and TRBJ1-2; 8 positions agree with TRBD1. The chain's CDR3 is CAISVGTGWGANYGYTF. The CDR3 DNA is TGTGCCATCAGTGTGGGGACAGGCTGGGGTGCGAACTATGGCTACACCTTC.